This T cell receptor (beta chain) is drawn from a study of graft-versus-host responses after intestinal transplantation. Broader study findings: An association linked early post-transplant HvG declines with peak circulating GvH clone levels.

Only in-frame clones appear in the TCRdb table, and some are missing; sequencing was by immunoSEQ multiplex PCR. The table shows about 21,000 clones, with approximately 60% occurring only once. V dropped 4 bases and J dropped 4 bases, with 7 bases sitting between them. The CDR3 covers 11 residues. Germline loops: CDR1 DFQATT, CDR2 SNEGSKA (reference sequence). Sorted after the reaction were proliferating CFSE-low CD3+CD4+ and CD3+CD8+ responders. Sample: alloreactive CD4+ T cells from a mixed lymphocyte reaction culture, taken before intestinal transplant. Subset meaning: CFSE-low proliferating T cells sorted from roughly six-day pre-transplant mixed lymphocyte reaction (GvH or HvG direction). The chain uses TRBV20-1 and TRBJ1-1; D call uncertain. This receptor was taken from a human patient who received an intestinal transplant. CDR3 sequence: CSAISGTEAFF. The DNA for the CDR3 is TGCAGTGCTATCTCCGGCACTGAAGCTTTCTTT.